Here is one TCR beta chain with its context. 60 Vbeta and 13 Jbeta primers were used in PCR. The assay was immunoSEQ multiplex PCR, and TCRdb's table has in-frame clones only and misses some. Of under 200,000 clones listed, approximately 65% are singletons. This record belongs to a study of cytomegalovirus exposure and HLA in healthy donors. Per the germline V gene, CDR1 is SGHTA and CDR2 is FQGNSA. V gave up 1 base and J gave up 7 bases; unmatched junction bases: 9. The CDR3 spans 15 residues. The sequence was obtained from a man in his forties or fifties in good health and CMV-seronegative. This rearrangement joins TRBV7-2 to TRBJ2-7; 8 bases align to TRBD2. The source material was PBMCs. The chain's CDR3 is CASSLVLAGSREQYF. CDR3 bases: TGTGCCAGCAGCTTAGTCCTAGCGGGTTCGAGGGAGCAGTACTTC.